The clone carrying this T cell receptor beta chain was picked up many times. Its matching antigen is unknown. Investigators excluded patients with uncontrolled infection, other autoimmune disease, pregnancy or lactation. Clinical symptoms, serum thyroxine, TRAb, thyroid ultrasound and orbital computed tomography informed diagnoses. CDR3 size: 16 residues. V was trimmed by 5 bases and J by 7 bases, leaving 22 bases between them. Germline V lookup: CDR1 SGHTA, CDR2 FQGNSA. This sample was included in a study of T cells in Graves' hyperthyroidism and ophthalmopathy. Overall study context: Peripheral blood was secured at the point of initial diagnosis, before any treatment.

Findings of the study overall: Through a model of 13 V-J features, ophthalmopathy was separated from stable hyperthyroidism.

From RNA transcripts, TCR beta CDR3 regions were amplified. The TCR CDR3 was amplified in a first-round RT-PCR using the HTBI primer set. One entry per CDR3 protein results from TCRdb running MiXCR on the multiplex PCR reads. In the table there are roughly 700,000 distinct CDR3 sequences, 11% to 15% of which are singletons. Specimen: blood. The chain links TRBV7-2 to TRBJ2-3, with D tentatively TRBD2 (5 bases). The receptor comes from a woman under 30 with Graves' hyperthyroidism. CDR3 nucleotide sequence: TGTGCCAGCAGCCTCGCGATTTATCGGGGTGCATATACGCAGTATTTT. It yields the protein CASSLAIYRGAYTQYF.